This T cell receptor (beta chain) was captured by sequencing in a study of blood T cell repertoires in COVID-19. In the study overall: Sources were T cells, B-cell-depleted T cells, or PBMCs; the material itself was cDNA or gDNA.

Original processing notes: It was from reference gene primer amplification that nucleated cell counts were estimated. This table comes from immunoSEQ multiplex PCR, and its TCRdb copy is limited to in-frame clones, with some not included. The V and J calls and clone size are taken from that table; D and trimming were inferred from the DNA. The sample lists some 99,000 clones; over 85% were seen once. Germline V gene sequence: CDR1 DFQATT, CDR2 SNEGSKA (reference sequence). This CDR3 spans 14 amino acids. The trim removed 3 bases at V and 6 bases at J, leaving 4 bases unmatched. Seattle patient enrollment occurred during active infection, with longitudinal follow-up thereafter.

The sequence was collected from a human donor with COVID-19, enrolled during active disease. The donor label of this sample is uncertain. The chain carries TRBV20-1 and TRBJ1-6; 8 bases align to TRBD1. Sequenced sample: peripheral blood. The CDR3 DNA reads TGCAGTGCTAGTGAACAGGGGGTTAATTCACCCCTCCACTTT. Its protein product is CSASEQGVNSPLHF.